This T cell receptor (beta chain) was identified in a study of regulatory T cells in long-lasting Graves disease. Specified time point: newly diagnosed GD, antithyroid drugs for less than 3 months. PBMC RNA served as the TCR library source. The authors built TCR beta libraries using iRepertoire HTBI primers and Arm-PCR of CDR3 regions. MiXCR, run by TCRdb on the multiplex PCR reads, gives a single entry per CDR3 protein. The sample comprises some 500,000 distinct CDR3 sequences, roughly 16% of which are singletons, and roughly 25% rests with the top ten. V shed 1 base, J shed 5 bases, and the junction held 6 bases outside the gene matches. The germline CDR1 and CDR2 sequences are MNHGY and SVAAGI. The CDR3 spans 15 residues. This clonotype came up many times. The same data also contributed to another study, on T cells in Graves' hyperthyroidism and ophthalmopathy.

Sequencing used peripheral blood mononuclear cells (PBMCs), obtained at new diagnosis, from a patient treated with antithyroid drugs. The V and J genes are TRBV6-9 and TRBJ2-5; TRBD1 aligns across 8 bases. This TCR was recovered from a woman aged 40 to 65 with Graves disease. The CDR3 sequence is CASSYWTGQEETQYF. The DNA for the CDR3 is TGTGCCAGCAGTTATTGGACAGGGCAGGAGGAGACCCAGTACTTC.